The present TCR beta chain was sequenced within a study of neurological immune-mediated disorders. The study's findings and limits: Phylogenetic analysis grouped 18 of 34 multiple sclerosis patients' repertoires together, suggesting a possible repertoire signature. Private repertoires in all groups were suggested by the finding that expanded clones across subjects shared no CDR3 amino acid sequences.

Using its own MiXCR run on the 5' RACE reads, TCRdb lists one record per CDR3 protein. The table lists 66,000 or so distinct CDR3 sequences, 4% to 6% of them singletons. The CDR3 has 14 amino acids. The V gene end was trimmed by 5 bases and the J gene end by 5 bases; junction bases not matched to a gene: 6. The germline CDR1 and CDR2 sequences are DFQATT and SNEGSKA (reference sequence). About this clonotype: Its specificity is unknown.

Specimen: PBMCs. The receptor's source is a woman in her twenties or thirties with multiple sclerosis. The V call is TRBV20-1, the J call TRBJ1-6; TRBD1 matches at 7 bases. In nucleotides, the CDR3 is TGCAGTGCTCGACAGGGTAGTGATAATTCACCCCTCCACTTT. Translation gives CSARQGSDNSPLHF.